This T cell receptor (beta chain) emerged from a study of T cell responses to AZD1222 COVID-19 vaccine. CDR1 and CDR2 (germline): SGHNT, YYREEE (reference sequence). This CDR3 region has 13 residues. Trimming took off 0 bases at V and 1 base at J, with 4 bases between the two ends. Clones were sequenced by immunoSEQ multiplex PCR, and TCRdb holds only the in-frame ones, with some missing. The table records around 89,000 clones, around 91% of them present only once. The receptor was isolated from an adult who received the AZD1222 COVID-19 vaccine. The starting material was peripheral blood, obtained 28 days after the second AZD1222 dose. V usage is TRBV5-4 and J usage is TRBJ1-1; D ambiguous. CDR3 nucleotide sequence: TGTGCCAGCAGCTTGGGCTGGAACACTGAAGCTTTCTTT. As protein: CASSLGWNTEAFF.